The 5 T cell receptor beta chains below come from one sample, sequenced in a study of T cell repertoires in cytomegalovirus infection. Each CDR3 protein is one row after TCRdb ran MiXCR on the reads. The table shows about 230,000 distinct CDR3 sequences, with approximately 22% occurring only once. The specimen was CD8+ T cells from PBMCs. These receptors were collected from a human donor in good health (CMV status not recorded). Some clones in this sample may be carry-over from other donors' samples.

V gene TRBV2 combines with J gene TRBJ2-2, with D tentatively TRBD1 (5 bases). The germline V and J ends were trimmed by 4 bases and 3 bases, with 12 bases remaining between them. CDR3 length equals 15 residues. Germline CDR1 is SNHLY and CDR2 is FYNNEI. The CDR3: CASSGQGQDTGELFF. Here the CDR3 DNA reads TGTGCCAGCAGTGGTCAGGGTCAGGACACCGGGGAGCTGTTTTTT. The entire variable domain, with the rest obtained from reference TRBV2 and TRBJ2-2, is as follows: EPEVTQTPSHQVTQMGQEVILRCVPISNHLYFYWYRQILGQKVEFLVSFYNNEISEKSEIFDDQFSVERPDGSNFTLKIRSTKLEDSAMYFCASSGQGQDTGELFFGEGSRLTVL.

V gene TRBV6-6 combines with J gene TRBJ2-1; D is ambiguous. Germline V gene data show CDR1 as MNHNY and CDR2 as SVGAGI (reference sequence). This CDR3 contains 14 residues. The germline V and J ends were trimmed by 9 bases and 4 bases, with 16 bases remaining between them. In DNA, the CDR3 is TGTGCCAGTTTCCTCCCCGCCCCATACAATGAGCAGTTCTTC. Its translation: CASFLPAPYNEQFF.

The CDR3 DNA reads as TGTGCCAGCAGCTCTACCGACAGGGTCGGGCAGCCCCAGCATTTT. Translating it yields CASSSTDRVGQPQHF. The chain combines TRBV7-4 with TRBJ1-5; 7 nucleotides match TRBD1. The germline V gene encodes CDR1 SGHVT and CDR2 SQSDAQ. The CDR3 length is 15 residues. The V and J ends lost 4 bases and 7 bases, in that order; junction bases with no gene match: 10.

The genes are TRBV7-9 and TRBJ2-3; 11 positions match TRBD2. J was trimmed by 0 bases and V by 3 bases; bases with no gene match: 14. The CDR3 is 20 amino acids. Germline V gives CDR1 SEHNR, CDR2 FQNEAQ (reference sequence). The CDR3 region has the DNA TGTGCCAGCAGCTTCCCGGCCTGGCCTAGCGGGGGGCCAAGCACAGATACGCAGTATTTT. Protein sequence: CASSFPAWPSGGPSTDTQYF.

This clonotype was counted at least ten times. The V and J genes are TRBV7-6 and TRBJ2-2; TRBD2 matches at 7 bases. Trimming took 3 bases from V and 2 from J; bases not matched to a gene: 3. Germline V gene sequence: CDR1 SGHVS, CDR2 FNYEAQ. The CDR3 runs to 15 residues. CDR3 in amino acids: CASSFGGGNTGELFF. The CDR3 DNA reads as TGTGCCAGCAGCTTTGGCGGGGGAAACACCGGGGAGCTGTTTTTT.